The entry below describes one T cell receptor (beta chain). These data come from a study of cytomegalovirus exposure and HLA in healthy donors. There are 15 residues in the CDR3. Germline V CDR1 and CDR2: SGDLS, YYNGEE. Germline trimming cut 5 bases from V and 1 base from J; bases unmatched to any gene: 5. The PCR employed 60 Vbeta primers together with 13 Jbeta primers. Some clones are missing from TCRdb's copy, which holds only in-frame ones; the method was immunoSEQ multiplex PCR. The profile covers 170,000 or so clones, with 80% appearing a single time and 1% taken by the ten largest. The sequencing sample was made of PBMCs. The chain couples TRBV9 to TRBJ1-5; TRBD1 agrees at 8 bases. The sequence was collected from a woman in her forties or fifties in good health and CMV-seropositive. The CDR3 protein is CASSGQGLSNQPQHF. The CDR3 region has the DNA TGTGCCAGCAGTGGACAGGGTTTGAGCAATCAGCCCCAGCATTTT. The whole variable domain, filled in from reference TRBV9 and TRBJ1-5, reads DSGVTQTPKHLITATGQRVTLRCSPRSGDLSVYWYQQSLDQGLQFLIQYYNGEERAKGNILERFSAQQFPDLHSELNLSSLELGDSALYFCASSGQGLSNQPQHFGDGTRLSIL.